This is a list of T cell receptor beta chains from one sample in a study of T cell responses to AZD1222 COVID-19 vaccine. Measured with immunoSEQ multiplex PCR; TCRdb has only the in-frame clones, and not every one. This table has roughly 100,000 clones, 89% appearing once. The source was peripheral blood, collected 28 days after the second AZD1222 dose. These TCRs come from an adult who received the AZD1222 COVID-19 vaccine. Each CDR3 is given with its conserved first and last residue. The D gene is left open where the match is weak. Not every row has a clone size; where given, it reads once, few, many or a size class.

TRBV7-2	.	TRBD2	TRBJ2-7	TGTGCCAGCAGCACTGCGGGAGCGCTCAGCCCCTACGAGCAGTACTTC	CASSTAGALSPYEQYF
TRBV28	.	TRBD2	TRBJ2-3	TGTGCCAGCACCGGGGGGGGGTCAGATACGCAGTATTTT	CASTGGGSDTQYF
TRBV7-2	.	.	TRBJ2-1	TGTGCCAGCAGCTTTCCTCCCTTTCAGGAGCAGTTCTTC	CASSFPPFQEQFF
TRBV11-2	.	TRBD1	TRBJ2-5	TGTGCCAGCAGCCTATGGCGCGGGACAGGGGTGGAGACCCAGTACTTC	CASSLWRGTGVETQYF
TRBV7-9	.	.	TRBJ2-7	TGTGCCAGCAGCTACGTAGGGGCAGGGCACCCCTACGAGCAGTACTTC	CASSYVGAGHPYEQYF
TRBV9	.	.	TRBJ2-1	TGTGCCAGCAGCGTAGAAAACGCATACTCCTACAATGAGCAGTTCTTC	CASSVENAYSYNEQFF
TRBV6-1	.	.	TRBJ1-5	TGTGCCAGCAGTGAAACCGGGCATCTCAATCAGCCCCAGCATTTT	CASSETGHLNQPQHF
TRBV21-1	.	.	TRBJ1-5	TGTGCCAGCACCTTGGACAGGAGCAATCAGCCCCAGCATTTT	CASTLDRSNQPQHF
TRBV7-8	few	.	TRBJ1-1	TGTGCCAGCAGCTCCAGGGACGGTAATGAAGCTTTCTTT	CASSSRDGNEAFF
TRBV11-2	once	.	TRBJ2-1	TGTGCCAGCAGCCGGGGGTCCTACAATGAGCAGTTCTTC	CASSRGSYNEQFF
TRBV24-1	.	TRBD1	TRBJ1-2	TGTGCCACCAGTGATTCGGGACAGAGCTATGGCTACACCTTC	CATSDSGQSYGYTF
TRBV9	.	.	TRBJ1-1	TGTGCCAGCAGCGTAGGAGACAGGAAAACCACTGAAGCTTTCTTT	CASSVGDRKTTEAFF
TRBV27	.	.	TRBJ1-2	TGTGCCAGCAGTTTAGATGGGTCTGCGCGCGGCTACACCTTC	CASSLDGSARGYTF
TRBV25-1	few	.	TRBJ1-4	TGTGCCAGCAAGGACGGCCAAAAACTGTTTTTT	CASKDGQKLFF
TRBV5-1	once	.	TRBJ2-3	TGCGCCAGCAGTTACGACTCTCGGTGGGGCACAGATACGCAGTATTTT	CASSYDSRWGTDTQYF
TRBV29-1	.	.	TRBJ1-1	TGCAGCGTTGGGGGGGATAGTCAGGGTAGGACTGAAGCTTTCTTT	CSVGGDSQGRTEAFF
TRBV6-4	.	TRBD2	TRBJ2-3	TGTGCCAGCAGTGAGTCGGGCCCGACTAGCGGGAGTTTGACAGATACGCAGTATTTT	CASSESGPTSGSLTDTQYF
TRBV7-2	.	.	TRBJ2-7	TGTGCCAGCTCGGTGGGAGAGCCGGACGAGCAGTACTTC	CASSVGEPDEQYF
TRBV29-1	.	TRBD1	TRBJ2-3	TGCAGCGTCGCCGAGGGACAGAGGTTCGCAGATACGCAGTATTTT	CSVAEGQRFADTQYF
TRBV25-1	.	TRBD2	TRBJ2-2	TGTGCCAGCAGTGAACGGGGGGTTTGGACCGGGGAGCTGTTTTTT	CASSERGVWTGELFF
TRBV28	few	TRBD1	TRBJ2-2	TGTGCCAGCAGTCCTCCAAAAGGGGGCTTTTCCGGGGAGCTGTTTTTT	CASSPPKGGFSGELFF
TRBV19	once	.	TRBJ2-7	TGTGCCAACACAAAAGGGGCAGGGGAGTACTTC	CANTKGAGEYF
TRBV29-1	.	.	TRBJ1-1	TGCAGCGTTTTCAGGCTACAGGGTGAAGCTTTCTTT	CSVFRLQGEAFF
TRBV10-2	.	TRBD1	TRBJ1-6	TGCGCCAGCAGATTGGGACAGGGGATGGCACCCCTCCACTTT	CASRLGQGMAPLHF
TRBV7-2	.	TRBD2	TRBJ2-5	TGTGCCAGCAGCTCCGGACTAGCGGGGCTTCACTCCGAGACCCAGTACTTC	CASSSGLAGLHSETQYF
TRBV27	.	TRBD1	TRBJ1-3	TGTGCCAGCAGTCCAAGACAGGGGAACGGAAACACCATATATTTT	CASSPRQGNGNTIYF
TRBV24-1	.	.	TRBJ1-1	TGTGCCACCTCCAGGGACGGGCGGGATGAAGCTTTCTTT	CATSRDGRDEAFF
TRBV29-1	.	TRBD2	TRBJ2-1	TGCAGCGTTGAAGGGAAAGCGGGAGGGAACAATGAGCAGTTCTTC	CSVEGKAGGNNEQFF
TRBV6-5	.	.	TRBJ2-7	TGTGCCAGCATCCTCGGAGGAGGGAACTTCTACGAGCAGTACTTC	CASILGGGNFYEQYF
TRBV9	.	.	TRBJ2-7	TGTGCCAGCAGCCCGCCCTCCTACGAGCAGTACTTC	CASSPPSYEQYF
TRBV5-1	.	TRBD2	TRBJ2-1	TGCGCCAGCAGCTTGAGGCTAGCGGTGTCCTACAATGAGCAGTTCTTC	CASSLRLAVSYNEQFF
TRBV12-3/TRBV12-4	.	.	TRBJ2-7	TGTGCCAGCAGTTTAACGGAAACCTACGAGCAGTACTTC	CASSLTETYEQYF
TRBV5-4	few	.	TRBJ1-2	TGTGCCAGCAGCTTGGTAGGGGGGCAGGCCCGGAGGGGCTACACCTTC	CASSLVGGQARRGYTF
TRBV7-2	.	TRBD2	TRBJ2-2	TGTGCCAGCAGCTCCTTAGCGGGAGGGATCGGGGAGCTGTTTTTT	CASSSLAGGIGELFF
TRBV3-1/TRBV3-2	.	.	TRBJ1-1	TGTGCCAGCAGCCAAACGACCGGCGGGGCTTTCTTT	CASSQTTGGAFF
TRBV4-3	.	.	TRBJ2-4	TGCGCCAGCAGCCAAGATAGGGTTAGTTGGCAGGGGTCAAACATTCAGTACTTC	CASSQDRVSWQGSNIQYF